Detailed here is one TCR beta chain. The record originates from a study of OX40 agonist ivuxolimab in advanced cancers. Method: immunoSEQ multiplex PCR; TCRdb's copy keeps in-frame clones and lacks some. This sample has some 40,000 clones, with about 80% found just once. The receptor was derived from an adult with an advanced solid tumor such as melanoma, head and neck, liver or kidney cancer. The specimen was CD4+ or CD8+ T cells sorted from blood, collected in a trial of the OX40 agonist ivuxolimab.

This CDR3 is CASKISTGLSFDTGELFF. The CDR3 DNA reads TGTGCCAGCAAGATCTCGACAGGGTTATCATTCGACACCGGGGAGCTGTTTTTT. The genes are TRBV7-8 and TRBJ2-2; TRBD1 matches at 7 bases. The CDR3 sequence is 18 residues long. The V and J ends lost 7 bases and 3 bases, in that order; junction bases with no gene match: 17. Germline V gene lookup returns CDR1 SGHVS and CDR2 FQNEAQ. Full variable domain (remainder filled in from reference TRBV7-8 and TRBJ2-2): GAGVSQSPRYKVAKRGQDVALRCDPISGHVSLFWYQQALGQGPEFLTYFQNEAQLDKSGLPSDRFFAERPEGSVSTLKIQRTQQEDSAVYLCASKISTGLSFDTGELFFGEGSRLTVL.